These 9 T cell receptor beta chains share one sample of origin, sequenced in a study of early T cells in non-severe SARS-CoV-2 infection. MiXCR was run by TCRdb on the 5' RACE reads, yielding one entry per CDR3 protein. The data contain 95,000 to 150,000 distinct CDR3 sequences, just under 15% of them singletons. Specimen: whole blood. These receptor sequences come from an adult who was a healthcare worker with PCR-confirmed SARS-CoV-2 infection or an uninfected control (not recorded which).

CDR3 bases: TGTGCCAGCAGCTTGGCCGGGACAGCCTCTGGAAACACCATATATTTT. It specifies CASSLAGTASGNTIYF. The gene calls are TRBV7-9 and TRBJ1-3, with 7 bases aligning to TRBD1. The germline V gene encodes CDR1 SEHNR and CDR2 FQNEAQ (reference sequence). Trimming cost V 3 bases and J 0 bases; bases outside gene matches: 5. This CDR3 is 16 amino acids long.

This chain connects TRBV30 to TRBJ1-2; the D gene is possibly TRBD1 (5 bases). The CDR3 sequence is 12 residues long. The V end lost 2 bases, the J end lost 8 bases, and 12 bases lay between the germline ends. The germline V gene has CDR1 GTSNPN and CDR2 SVGIG (reference sequence). Written as DNA, the CDR3 is TGTGCCTGGAGTCAAAGAGGGGTAGGCTACACCTTC. This codes for CAWSQRGVGYTF.

The table lists this clonotype with many counts. This chain uses TRBV30 with TRBJ2-1; D ambiguous. This CDR3 comprises 14 residues. CDR1 and CDR2 from the germline V gene are GTSNPN and SVGIG (reference sequence). V gave up 5 bases and J gave up 4 bases, with 15 bases separating them. The CDR3 here is CAWDVGTVYNEQFF. The CDR3 DNA sequence: TGTGCCTGGGATGTGGGCACAGTTTACAATGAGCAGTTCTTC.

Comment on this clonotype: At one of its ends the junction is not consistent with the germline gene, which may arise from a read error. The chain couples TRBV7-9 to TRBJ2-2, with 7 positions matching TRBD1. Germline CDR1 is SEHNR and CDR2 is FQNEAQ (reference sequence). The CDR3 has 14 amino acids. The CDR3 loop is CASSFGRGLERPRF. CDR3 DNA: TGTGCCAGCAGCTTTGGCAGGGGGTTGGAGAGACCCAGATTT.

The chain carries TRBV30 and TRBJ2-5, with D unresolved. V lost 7 bases to trimming and J lost 5 bases, with 11 bases between them. CDR1 is GTSNPN, CDR2 SVGIG, per germline (reference sequence). The CDR3 runs to 11 residues. The CDR3 DNA is TGTGCCTTCTCTGTGACGGAGACCCAGTACTTC. Translated: CAFSVTETQYF.

This clonotype was seen only a few times. V is TRBV10-2 and J is TRBJ1-6; D is possibly TRBD1 (5 bases). Germline-derived CDR1 and CDR2 are WSHSY and SAAADI. The CDR3 contains 14 residues. Trimming took off 5 bases at V and 6 bases at J, with 11 bases between the two ends. The CDR3 loop reads CASSLDSLNSPLHF. For the CDR3, the DNA is TGCGCCAGCAGTTTAGACAGCCTTAATTCACCCCTCCACTTT.

This clonotype was counted many times. The chain employs TRBV7-8 and TRBJ1-2, with TRBD1 matching 7 bases. The CDR3 length is 13 residues. In germline, CDR1 is SGHVS, CDR2 FQNEAQ. V dropped 5 bases and J dropped 4; count of bases not matched to a gene: 4. The CDR3 nucleotides read TGTGCCAGCAGCCAGGACAGGATCTATGGCTACACCTTC. Its translation is CASSQDRIYGYTF.

The V gene is TRBV7-9, the J gene TRBJ2-5, with a tentative D call TRBD1 (7 bases). CDR1 is SEHNR and CDR2 is FQNEAQ in the germline V gene (reference sequence). The CDR3 sequence is 15 residues long. Trimming stripped 4 bases from V and 6 bases from J, with 18 bases between. In DNA, the CDR3 is TGTGCCAGCAGCTCACCAGACAGGGAGGTACAGACCCAGTACTTC. This gives the protein CASSSPDREVQTQYF.

This chain joins TRBV20-1 and TRBJ1-6; D is possibly TRBD1 (6 bases). CDR3 length equals 15 residues. V lost 0 bases to trimming and J lost 7 bases, with 13 bases between them. Germline assignment: CDR1 DFQATT and CDR2 SNEGSKA (reference sequence). The CDR3 sequence is CSARDRGMWNSPLHF. Here the CDR3 DNA reads TGCAGTGCTAGAGACAGGGGTATGTGGAATTCACCCCTCCACTTT.